This TCR beta chain was recovered during a study of shared clonotypes between healthy human individuals. The germline CDR1 and CDR2 sequences are SGHDT and YYEEEE. The germline V and J ends were trimmed by 0 bases and 15 bases, with 13 bases remaining between them. The CDR3 contains 12 residues. Sequenced by immunoSEQ multiplex PCR; TCRdb stores in-frame clones only, minus some. Here the sample spans over 850,000 clones, 78% being singletons. Study-wide results and limits: It was the non-shared clonotypes that had lower generation probabilities than clonotypes shared by all four donors. The naive CD4 repertoires of four donors were compared, and roughly 5% of clonotypes were shared.

Division of CD4+ cells produced a CD45RA+ naive subset and a CD45RA-negative memory subset. This clone was counted a single time. Its target is not known. J is TRBJ2-1 and V is TRBV5-6; D is perhaps TRBD2 (6 bases). The source of this sequence is a young man in good health. Some clones in this sample may be carry-over from other donors' samples. Sequenced input: memory CD4+ T cells from PBMCs. Described subset: CD45RA-negative fraction. CDR3 sequence (DNA): TGTGCCAGCAGCTTGGACGGGAGAGGGACGTTCTTC. This translates into CASSLDGRGTFF.